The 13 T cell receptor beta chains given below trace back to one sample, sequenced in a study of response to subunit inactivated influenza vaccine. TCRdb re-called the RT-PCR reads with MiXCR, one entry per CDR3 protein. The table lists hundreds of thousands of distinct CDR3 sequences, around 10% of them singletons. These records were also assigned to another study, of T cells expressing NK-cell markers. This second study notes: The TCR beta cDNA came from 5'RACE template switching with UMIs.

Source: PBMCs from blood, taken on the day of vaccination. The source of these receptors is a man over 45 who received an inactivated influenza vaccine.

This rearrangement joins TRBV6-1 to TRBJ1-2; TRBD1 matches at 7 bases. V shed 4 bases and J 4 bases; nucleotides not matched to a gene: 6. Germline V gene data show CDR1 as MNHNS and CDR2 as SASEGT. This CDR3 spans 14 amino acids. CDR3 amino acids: CASSAQGQIYGYTF. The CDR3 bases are TGTGCCAGCAGTGCACAGGGACAGATCTATGGCTACACCTTC.

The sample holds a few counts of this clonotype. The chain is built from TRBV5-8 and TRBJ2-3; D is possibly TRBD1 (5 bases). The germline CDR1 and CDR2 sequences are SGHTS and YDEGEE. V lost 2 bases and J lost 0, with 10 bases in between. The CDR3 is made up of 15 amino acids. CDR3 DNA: TGTGCCAGCAGCTTACGACAGATTAGCACAGATACGCAGTATTTT. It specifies CASSLRQISTDTQYF. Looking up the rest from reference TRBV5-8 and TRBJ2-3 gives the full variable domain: EAGVTQSPTHLIKTRGQQATLRCSPISGHTSVYWYQQALGLGLQFLLWYDEGEERNRGNFPPRFSGRQFPNYSSELNVNALELEDSALYLCASSLRQISTDTQYFGPGTRLTVL.

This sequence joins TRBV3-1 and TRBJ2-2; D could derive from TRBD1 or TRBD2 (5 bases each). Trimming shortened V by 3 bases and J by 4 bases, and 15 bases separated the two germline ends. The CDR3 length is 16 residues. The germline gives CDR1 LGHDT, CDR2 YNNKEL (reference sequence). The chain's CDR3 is CASSQAGTGGTGELFF. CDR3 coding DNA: TGTGCCAGCAGCCAGGCCGGGACGGGCGGCACCGGGGAGCTGTTTTTT.

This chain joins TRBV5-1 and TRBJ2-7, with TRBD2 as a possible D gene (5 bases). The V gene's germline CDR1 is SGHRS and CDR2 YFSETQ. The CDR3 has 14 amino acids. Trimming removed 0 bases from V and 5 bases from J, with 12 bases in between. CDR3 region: CASSLGARVDEQYF. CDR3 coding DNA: TGCGCCAGCAGCTTGGGGGCGCGGGTGGACGAGCAGTACTTC.

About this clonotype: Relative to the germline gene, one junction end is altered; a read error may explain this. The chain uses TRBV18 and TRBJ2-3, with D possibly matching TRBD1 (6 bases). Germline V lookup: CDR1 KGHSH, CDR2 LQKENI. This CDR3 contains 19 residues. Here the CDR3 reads CASSPQNGQRGRDTDTHYF. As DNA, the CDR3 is TGTGCCAGCTCACCGCAGAACGGACAGAGAGGCCGGGACACAGATACGCATTATTTT.

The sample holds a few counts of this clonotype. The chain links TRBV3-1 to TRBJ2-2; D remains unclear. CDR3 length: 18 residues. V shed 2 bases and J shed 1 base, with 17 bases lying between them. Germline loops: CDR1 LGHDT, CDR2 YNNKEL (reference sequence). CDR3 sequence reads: CASSQFTRRSVNTGELFF. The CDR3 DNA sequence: TGTGCCAGCAGCCAATTTACACGACGAAGCGTGAACACCGGGGAGCTGTTTTTT.

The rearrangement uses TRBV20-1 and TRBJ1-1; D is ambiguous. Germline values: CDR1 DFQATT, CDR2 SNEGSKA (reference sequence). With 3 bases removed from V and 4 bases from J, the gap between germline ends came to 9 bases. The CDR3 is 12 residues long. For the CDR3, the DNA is TGCAGTGCTAGCAGAGGTGGCACTGAAGCTTTCTTT. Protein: CSASRGGTEAFF.

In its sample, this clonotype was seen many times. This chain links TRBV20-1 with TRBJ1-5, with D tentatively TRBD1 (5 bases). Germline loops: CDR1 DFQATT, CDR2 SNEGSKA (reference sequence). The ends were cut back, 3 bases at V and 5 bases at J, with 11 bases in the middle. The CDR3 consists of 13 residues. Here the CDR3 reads CSARQGTHQPQHF. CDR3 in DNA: TGCAGTGCTAGGCAGGGAACGCATCAGCCCCAGCATTTT.

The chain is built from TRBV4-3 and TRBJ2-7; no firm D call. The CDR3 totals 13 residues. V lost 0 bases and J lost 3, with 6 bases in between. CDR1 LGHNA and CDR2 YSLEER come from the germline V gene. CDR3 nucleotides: TGCGCCAGCAGCCAAGATCGGGTCTACGAGCAGTACTTC. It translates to CASSQDRVYEQYF.

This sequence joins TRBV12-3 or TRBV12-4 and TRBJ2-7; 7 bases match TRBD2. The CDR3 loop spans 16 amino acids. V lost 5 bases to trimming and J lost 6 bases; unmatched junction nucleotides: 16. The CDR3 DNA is TGTGCCAGCAGTAACACTAGACTAGCTCCTAGGAGCGAGCAGTACTTC. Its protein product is CASSNTRLAPRSEQYF.

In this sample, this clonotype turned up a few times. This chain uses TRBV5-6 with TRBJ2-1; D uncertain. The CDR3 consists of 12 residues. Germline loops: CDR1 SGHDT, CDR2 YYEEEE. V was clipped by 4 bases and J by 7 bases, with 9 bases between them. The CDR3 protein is CASSPRWNEQFF. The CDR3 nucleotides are TGTGCCAGCAGCCCCAGGTGGAATGAGCAGTTCTTC.

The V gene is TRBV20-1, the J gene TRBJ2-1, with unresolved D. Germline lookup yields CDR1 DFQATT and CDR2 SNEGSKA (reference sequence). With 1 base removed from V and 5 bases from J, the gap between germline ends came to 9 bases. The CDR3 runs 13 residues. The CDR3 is CSARGVLNNEQFF. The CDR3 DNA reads TGCAGTGCTAGAGGGGTACTGAACAATGAGCAGTTCTTC.

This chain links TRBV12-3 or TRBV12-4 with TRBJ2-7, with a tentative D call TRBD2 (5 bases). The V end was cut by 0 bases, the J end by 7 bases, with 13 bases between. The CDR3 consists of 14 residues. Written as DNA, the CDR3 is TGTGCCAGCAGTTTAGCGCGAGGGTCTGAGGAGCAGTACTTC. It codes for CASSLARGSEEQYF.